This TCR beta chain originates from a study of OX40 agonist ivuxolimab in advanced cancers. At the level of the study: Intravenous ivuxolimab at 0.01 to 10 mg/kg was given to patients every 2 weeks.

Of note for this clone: The target antigen is unknown.

The CDR3 covers 13 residues. V lost 0 bases to trimming and J lost 4 bases, with 6 bases between them. Germline V gene data show CDR1 as LNHDA and CDR2 as SQIVND (reference sequence). Findings and limits, study-wide: On average, CD8+ T cells had more expanded clones than CD4+. Relatively little clonal expansion, among the lowest observed, appeared in partial responders at 0.1-3.0 mg/kg.

Sequenced by immunoSEQ multiplex PCR; TCRdb stores in-frame clones only, minus some. The sample has about 110,000 clones, approximately 90% seen once; the top ten hold roughly 0.66%. The V and J genes are TRBV19 and TRBJ1-2; D gene unclear. The starting material was CD4+ or CD8+ T cells sorted from blood, obtained in a trial of the OX40 agonist ivuxolimab. The receptor was derived from an adult with an advanced solid tumor such as melanoma, head and neck, liver or kidney cancer. CDR3: CASSIDFAYGYTF. The CDR3 coding sequence is TGTGCCAGTAGTATAGATTTCGCCTATGGCTACACCTTC.